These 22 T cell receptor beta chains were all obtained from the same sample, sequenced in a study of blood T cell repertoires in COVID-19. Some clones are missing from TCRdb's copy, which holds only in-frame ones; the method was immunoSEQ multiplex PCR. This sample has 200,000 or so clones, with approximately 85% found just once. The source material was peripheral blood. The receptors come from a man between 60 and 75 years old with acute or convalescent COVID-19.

CDR3 protein: CASRPAGNLGNEQFF. CDR3 nucleotides: TGTGCCAGCAGACCAGCGGGGAACCTTGGCAATGAGCAGTTCTTC. The rearrangement joins TRBV6-5 to TRBJ2-1; 7 nucleotides agree with TRBD2. Germline CDR1 and CDR2: MNHEY and SVGAGI. The CDR3 extends over 15 amino acids. The trim removed 6 bases at V and 6 bases at J, leaving 11 bases unmatched.

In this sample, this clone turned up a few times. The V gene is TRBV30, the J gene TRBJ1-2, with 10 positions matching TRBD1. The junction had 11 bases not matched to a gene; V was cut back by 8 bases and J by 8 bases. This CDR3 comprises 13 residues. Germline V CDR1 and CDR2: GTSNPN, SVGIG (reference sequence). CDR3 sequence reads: CASPGQGRKGYTF. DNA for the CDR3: TGTGCCAGCCCGGGACAGGGGCGGAAAGGCTACACCTTC.

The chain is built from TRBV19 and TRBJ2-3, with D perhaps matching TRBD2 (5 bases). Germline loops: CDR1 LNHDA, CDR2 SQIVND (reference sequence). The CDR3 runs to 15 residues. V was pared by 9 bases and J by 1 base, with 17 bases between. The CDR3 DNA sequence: TGTGCCAGGTCGACTTCTGGACTGGGCACAGATACGCAGTATTTT. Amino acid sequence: CARSTSGLGTDTQYF.

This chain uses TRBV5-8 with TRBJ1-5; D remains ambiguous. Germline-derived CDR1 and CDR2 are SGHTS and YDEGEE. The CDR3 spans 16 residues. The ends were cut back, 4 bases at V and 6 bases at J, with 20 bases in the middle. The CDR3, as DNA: TGTGCCAGCAGCCGCCCTAAGGATCCTGGCGGTCAGCCCCAGCATTTT. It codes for CASSRPKDPGGQPQHF.

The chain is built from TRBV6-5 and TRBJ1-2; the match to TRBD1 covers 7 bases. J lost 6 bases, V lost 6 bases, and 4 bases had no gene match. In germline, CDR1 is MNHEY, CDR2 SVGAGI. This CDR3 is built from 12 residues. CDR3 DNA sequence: TGTGCCAGCAGGATAGACAGGGATGGCTACACCTTC. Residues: CASRIDRDGYTF.

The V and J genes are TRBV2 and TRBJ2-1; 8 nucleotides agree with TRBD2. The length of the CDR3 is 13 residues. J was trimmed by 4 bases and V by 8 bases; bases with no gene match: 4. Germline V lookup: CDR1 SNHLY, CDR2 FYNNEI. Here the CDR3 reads CASFREGYNEQFF. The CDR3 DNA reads TGTGCCAGCTTTCGGGAGGGATACAATGAGCAGTTCTTC.

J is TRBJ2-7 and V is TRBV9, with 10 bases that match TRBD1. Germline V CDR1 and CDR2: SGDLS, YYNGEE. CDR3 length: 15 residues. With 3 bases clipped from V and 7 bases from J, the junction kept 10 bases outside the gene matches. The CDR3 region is CASSADGTGDNEQYF. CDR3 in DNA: TGTGCCAGCAGCGCTGACGGGACAGGGGATAATGAGCAGTACTTC.

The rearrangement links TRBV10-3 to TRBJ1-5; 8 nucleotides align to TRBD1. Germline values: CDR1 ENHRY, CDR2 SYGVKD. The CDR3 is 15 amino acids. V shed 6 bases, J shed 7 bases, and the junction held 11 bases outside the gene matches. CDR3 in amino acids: CAISPSGGIWQPQHF. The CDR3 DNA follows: TGTGCCATCAGCCCCTCAGGGGGCATTTGGCAGCCCCAGCATTTT.

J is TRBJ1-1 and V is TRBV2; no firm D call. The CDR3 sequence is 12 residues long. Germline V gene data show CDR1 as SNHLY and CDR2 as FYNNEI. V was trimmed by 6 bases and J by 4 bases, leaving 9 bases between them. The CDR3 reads CASSIIGTEAFF. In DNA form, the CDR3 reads TGTGCCAGCAGCATCATCGGCACTGAAGCTTTCTTT.

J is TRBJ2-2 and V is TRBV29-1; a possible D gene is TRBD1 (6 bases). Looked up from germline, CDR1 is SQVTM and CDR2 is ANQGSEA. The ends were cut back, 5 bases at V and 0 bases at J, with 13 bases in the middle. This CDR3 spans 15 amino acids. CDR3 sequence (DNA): TGCAGCGTTCGGACCGGGACAACGAACACCGGGGAGCTGTTTTTT. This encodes CSVRTGTTNTGELFF.

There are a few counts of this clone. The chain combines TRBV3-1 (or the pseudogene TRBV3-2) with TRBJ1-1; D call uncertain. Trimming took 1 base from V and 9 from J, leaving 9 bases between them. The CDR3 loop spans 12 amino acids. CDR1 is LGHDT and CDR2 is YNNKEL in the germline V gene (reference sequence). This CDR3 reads CASSQGRLKAFF. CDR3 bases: TGTGCCAGCAGCCAAGGCAGACTGAAAGCTTTCTTT.

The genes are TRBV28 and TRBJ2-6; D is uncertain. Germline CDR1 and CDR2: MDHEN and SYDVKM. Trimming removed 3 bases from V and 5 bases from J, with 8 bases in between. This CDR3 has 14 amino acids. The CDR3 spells CASSFSGRANVLTF. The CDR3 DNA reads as TGTGCCAGCAGTTTTTCGGGTAGGGCCAACGTCCTGACTTTC.

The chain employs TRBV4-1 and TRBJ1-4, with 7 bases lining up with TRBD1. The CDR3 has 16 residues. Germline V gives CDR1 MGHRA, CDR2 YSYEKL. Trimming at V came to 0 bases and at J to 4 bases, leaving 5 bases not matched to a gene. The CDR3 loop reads CASSQERDRLNEKLFF. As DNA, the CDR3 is TGCGCCAGCAGCCAAGAGAGGGACAGACTTAATGAAAAACTGTTTTTT.

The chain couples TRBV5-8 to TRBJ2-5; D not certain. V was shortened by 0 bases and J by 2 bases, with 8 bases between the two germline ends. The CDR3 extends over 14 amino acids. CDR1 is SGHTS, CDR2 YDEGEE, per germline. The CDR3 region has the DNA TGTGCCAGCAGCTTGGCGCAGAAACAAGAGACCCAGTACTTC. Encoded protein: CASSLAQKQETQYF.

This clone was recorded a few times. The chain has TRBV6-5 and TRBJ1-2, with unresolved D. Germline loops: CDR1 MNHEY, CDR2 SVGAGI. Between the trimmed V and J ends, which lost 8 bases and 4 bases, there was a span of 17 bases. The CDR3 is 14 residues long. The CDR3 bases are TGTGCCAGCGGGGAGACCCCCGGGCCCTATGGCTACACCTTC. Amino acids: CASGETPGPYGYTF.

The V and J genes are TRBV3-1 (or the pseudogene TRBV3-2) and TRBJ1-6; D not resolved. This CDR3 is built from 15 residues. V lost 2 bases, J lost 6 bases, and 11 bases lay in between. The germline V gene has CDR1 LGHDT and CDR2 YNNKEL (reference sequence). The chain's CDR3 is CASSQSGSRNSPLHF. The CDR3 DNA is TGTGCCAGCAGCCAATCAGGTTCACGTAATTCACCCCTCCACTTT.

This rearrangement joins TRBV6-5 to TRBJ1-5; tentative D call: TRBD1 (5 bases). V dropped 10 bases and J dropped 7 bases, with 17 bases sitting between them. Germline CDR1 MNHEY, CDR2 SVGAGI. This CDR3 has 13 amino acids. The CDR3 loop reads CANPWGGSQPQHF. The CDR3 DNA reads TGTGCCAACCCCTGGGGGGGGAGCCAGCCCCAGCATTTT.

The CDR3: CAISEGVEGRGYTF. The DNA of the CDR3 is TGTGCCATCAGTGAGGGGGTAGAGGGCCGGGGCTACACCTTC. The rearrangement links TRBV10-3 to TRBJ1-2; D is uncertain. This CDR3 region has 14 residues. The germline CDR1 and CDR2 sequences are ENHRY and SYGVKD. With 2 bases removed from V and 8 bases from J, the gap between germline ends came to 15 bases.

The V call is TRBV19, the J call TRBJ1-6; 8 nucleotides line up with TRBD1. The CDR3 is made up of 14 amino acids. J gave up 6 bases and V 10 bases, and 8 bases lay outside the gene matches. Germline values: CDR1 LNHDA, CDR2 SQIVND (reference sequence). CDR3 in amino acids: CANLRTGFNSPLHF. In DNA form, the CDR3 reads TGTGCCAACCTTAGGACAGGGTTTAATTCACCCCTCCACTTT.

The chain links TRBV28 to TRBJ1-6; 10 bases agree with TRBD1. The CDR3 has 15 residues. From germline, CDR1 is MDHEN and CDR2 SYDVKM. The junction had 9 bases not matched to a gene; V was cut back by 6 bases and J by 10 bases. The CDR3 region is CASSRVGQGRSPLHF. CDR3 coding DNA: TGTGCCAGCAGCCGCGTGGGACAGGGGCGGTCACCCCTCCACTTT.

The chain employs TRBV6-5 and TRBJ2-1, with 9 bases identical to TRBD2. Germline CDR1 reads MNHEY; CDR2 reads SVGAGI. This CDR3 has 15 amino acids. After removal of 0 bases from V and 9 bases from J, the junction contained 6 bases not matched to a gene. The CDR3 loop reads CASSYSGGRAGEQFF. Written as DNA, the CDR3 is TGTGCCAGCAGTTACTCAGGCGGGAGGGCCGGTGAGCAGTTCTTC.

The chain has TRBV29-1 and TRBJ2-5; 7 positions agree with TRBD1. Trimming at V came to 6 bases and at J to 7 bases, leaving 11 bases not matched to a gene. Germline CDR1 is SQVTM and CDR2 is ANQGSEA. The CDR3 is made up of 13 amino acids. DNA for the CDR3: TGCAGCGTGGACCCGACAGGGTTGGGGACCCAGTACTTC. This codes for CSVDPTGLGTQYF.